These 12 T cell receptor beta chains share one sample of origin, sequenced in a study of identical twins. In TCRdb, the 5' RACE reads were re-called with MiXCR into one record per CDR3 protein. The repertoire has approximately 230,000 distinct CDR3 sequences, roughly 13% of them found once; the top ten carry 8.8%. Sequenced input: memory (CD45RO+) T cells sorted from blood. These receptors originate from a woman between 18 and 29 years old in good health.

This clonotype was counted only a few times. CDR3 region: CASSRAGVETQYF. CDR3 bases: TGTGCCAGCAGCCGAGCGGGAGTAGAGACCCAGTACTTC. This sequence joins TRBV7-9 and TRBJ2-5, with TRBD2 matching 8 bases. This CDR3 region has 13 residues. V shed 5 bases and J 4 bases; nucleotides not matched to a gene: 3. CDR1 and CDR2 from the germline V gene are SEHNR and FQNEAQ (reference sequence).

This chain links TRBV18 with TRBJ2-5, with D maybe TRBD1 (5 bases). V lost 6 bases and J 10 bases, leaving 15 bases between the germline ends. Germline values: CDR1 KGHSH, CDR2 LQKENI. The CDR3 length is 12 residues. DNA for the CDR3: TGTGCCAGCTCGCAGGTTACAGGTGACCAGTACTTC. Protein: CASSQVTGDQYF.

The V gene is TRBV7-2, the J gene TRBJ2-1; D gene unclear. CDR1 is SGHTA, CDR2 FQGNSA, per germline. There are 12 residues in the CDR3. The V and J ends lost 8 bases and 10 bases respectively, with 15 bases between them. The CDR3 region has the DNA TGTGCCAGCGGCACGTTTGACGGCGAGCAGTTCTTC. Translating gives CASGTFDGEQFF.

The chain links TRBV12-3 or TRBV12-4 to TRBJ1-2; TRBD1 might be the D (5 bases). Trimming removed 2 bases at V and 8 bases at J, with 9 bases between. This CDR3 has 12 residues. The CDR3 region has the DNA TGTGCCAGCAGTTTATTCGGGGGGGGCTACACCTTC. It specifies CASSLFGGGYTF.

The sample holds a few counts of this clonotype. The CDR3 loop is CASSLGQEFSGYGYTF. CDR3 sequence (DNA): TGTGCCAGCAGCTTAGGCCAAGAGTTCTCTGGCTATGGCTACACCTTC. The rearrangement links TRBV13 to TRBJ1-2; D unresolved. The V end lost 0 bases, the J end lost 4 bases, and 15 bases lay between the germline ends. CDR3 length: 16 amino acids. Looked up from germline, CDR1 is PRHDT and CDR2 is FYEKMQ (reference sequence).

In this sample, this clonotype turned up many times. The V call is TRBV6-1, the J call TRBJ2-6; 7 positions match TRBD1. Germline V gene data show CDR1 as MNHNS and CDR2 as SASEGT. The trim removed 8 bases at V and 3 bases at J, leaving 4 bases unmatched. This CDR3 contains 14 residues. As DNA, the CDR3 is TGTGCCAGCGCAGGGGGTTATGGGGCCAACGTCCTGACTTTC. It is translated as CASAGGYGANVLTF.

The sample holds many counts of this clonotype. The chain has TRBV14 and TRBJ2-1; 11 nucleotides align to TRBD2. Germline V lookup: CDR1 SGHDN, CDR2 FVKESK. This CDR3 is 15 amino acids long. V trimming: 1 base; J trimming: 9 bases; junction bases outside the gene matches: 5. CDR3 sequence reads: CASSQVLLAGAEQFF. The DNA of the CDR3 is TGTGCCAGCAGCCAAGTTTTACTAGCGGGAGCTGAGCAGTTCTTC.

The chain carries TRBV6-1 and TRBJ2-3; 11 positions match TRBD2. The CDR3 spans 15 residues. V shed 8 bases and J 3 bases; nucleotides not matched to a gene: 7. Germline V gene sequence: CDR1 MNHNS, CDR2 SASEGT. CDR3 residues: CASCTSGSLTDTQYF. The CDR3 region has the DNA TGTGCCAGCTGCACTAGCGGGAGTTTGACAGATACGCAGTATTTT.

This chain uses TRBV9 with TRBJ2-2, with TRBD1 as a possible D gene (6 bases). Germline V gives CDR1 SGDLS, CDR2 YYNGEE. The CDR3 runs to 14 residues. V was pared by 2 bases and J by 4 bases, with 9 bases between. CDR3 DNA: TGTGCCAGCAGCGTTACAGGGACCACCGGGGAGCTGTTTTTT. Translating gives CASSVTGTTGELFF. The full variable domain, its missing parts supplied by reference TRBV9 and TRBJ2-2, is DSGVTQTPKHLITATGQRVTLRCSPRSGDLSVYWYQQSLDQGLQFLIQYYNGEERAKGNILERFSAQQFPDLHSELNLSSLELGDSALYFCASSVTGTTGELFFGEGSRLTVL.

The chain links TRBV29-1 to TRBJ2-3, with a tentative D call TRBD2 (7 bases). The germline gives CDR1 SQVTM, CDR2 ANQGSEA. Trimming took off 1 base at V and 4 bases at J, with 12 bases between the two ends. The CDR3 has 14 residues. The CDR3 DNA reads TGCAGCGTTGAAGGGGGGGCGGGAGCAGATACGCAGTATTTT. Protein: CSVEGGAGADTQYF.

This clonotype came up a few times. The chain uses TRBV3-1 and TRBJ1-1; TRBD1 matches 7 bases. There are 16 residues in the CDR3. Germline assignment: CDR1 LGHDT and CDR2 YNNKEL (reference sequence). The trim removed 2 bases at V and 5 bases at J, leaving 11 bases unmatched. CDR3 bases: TGTGCCAGCAGCCAACCTACAGGGGTCAGGTCAACTGAAGCTTTCTTT. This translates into CASSQPTGVRSTEAFF.

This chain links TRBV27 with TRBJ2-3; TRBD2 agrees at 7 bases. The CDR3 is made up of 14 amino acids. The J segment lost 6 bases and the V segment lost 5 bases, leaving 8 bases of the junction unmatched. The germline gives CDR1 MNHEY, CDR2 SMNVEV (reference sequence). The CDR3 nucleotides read TGTGCCAGCAGTCCTAGGCGGGAGCCCGATACGCAGTATTTT. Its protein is CASSPRREPDTQYF.